One and the same sample provided the 25 T cell receptor delta chains below, sequenced in a study of gamma-delta T cells after stem cell transplantation. TCRdb re-called clones from the RT-PCR reads via CATT. This sample has under 2,000 delta-chain clones, with approximately 4.6% found just once. The sample was gamma-delta T cells. The receptors originated from a human donor. It is not recorded whose cells these are; they may come from a transplant donor.

This clone was detected only a few times. TCRdb has a much larger clone's protein, which differs at residue 7 from the translation of this DNA, likely because of a read error; what is shown is the protein translated from the DNA. This chain uses TRDV2 with TRDJ1; weak D call: TRDD3 (5 bases). Germline V gene data show CDR1 as GEAIGNYY and CDR2 as EKD. Deletions cut 0 bases from V and 0 bases from J, with 13 bases between. The CDR3 contains 16 residues. The CDR3 DNA is TGTGCCTGTGACACCCTCAGGGATGCTAACACCGATAAACTCATCTTT. Amino acid sequence: CACDTLRDANTDKLIF.

Details on this clone: This DNA's translation differs at residue 10 from TCRdb's protein, which comes from a much larger clone; a read error is likely, and the protein shown is translated from the DNA. The genes are TRDV2 and TRDJ1; possible D gene TRDD3, 6 bases. With 0 bases removed from V and 0 bases from J, the gap between germline ends came to 13 bases. The CDR3 is made up of 16 amino acids. Germline lookup yields CDR1 GEAIGNYY and CDR2 EKD. CDR3 sequence reads: CACDTLGDADTDKLIF. CDR3 DNA sequence: TGTGCCTGTGACACCCTCGGGGATGCTGACACCGATAAACTCATCTTT.

The sample holds a few counts of this clone. The translation of this DNA and the TCRdb protein of a much larger clone differ at residue 7, probably owing to a read error; the protein shown here is translated from the DNA. The gene calls are TRDV2 and TRDJ3; 12 bases align to TRDD3. Per the germline V gene, CDR1 is GEAIGNYY and CDR2 is EKD. The CDR3 contains 21 residues. Losses at the gene ends were 0 bases for V and 0 bases for J; bases not matched to a gene: 8. Here the CDR3 DNA reads TGTGCCTGTGACACCGGTGCTGGGGGATACGCACGCTCCTGGGACACCCGACAGATGTTTTTC. Encoded protein: CACDTGAGGYARSWDTRQMFF.

By sample share, this clone is medium-sized (0.01 to 0.1%). This CDR3 is also generated by other DNA sequences in the sample. V gene TRDV2 combines with J gene TRDJ1; TRDD3 matches at 10 bases. CDR1 and CDR2 (germline): GEAIGNYY, EKD. V gave up 3 bases and J gave up 1 base; unmatched junction bases: 10. The CDR3 has 17 residues. The DNA for the CDR3 is TGTGCCTGTGACGGTCTGGGGGATAATAAGGCCACCGATAAACTCATCTTT. Amino acid sequence: CACDGLGDNKATDKLIF.

As to this clone: TCRdb pairs this DNA with a much larger clone's protein that differs at residue 6, likely a read error; the protein shown was translated from the DNA. The genes are TRDV2 and TRDJ1; no reliable D call. The CDR3 is 16 residues long. CDR1 is GEAIGNYY, CDR2 EKD, per germline. V was trimmed by 0 bases and J by 0 bases, leaving 13 bases between them. CDR3 region: CACDTAGKFYTDKLIF. CDR3 in DNA: TGTGCCTGTGACACCGCGGGCAAATTTTACACCGATAAACTCATCTTT.

This clone has more than one count but fewer than ten. The V gene is TRDV2, but the J gene lacks a call; the table calls TRDD3, which could not be checked here. Looked up from germline, CDR1 is GEAIGNYY and CDR2 is EKD. This CDR3 has 16 amino acids. The CDR3 loop reads CACDTVGGDTRVKLIF. CDR3 in DNA: TGTGCCTGTGACACAGTTGGGGGGGATACGAGGGTAAAGCTCATCTTT.

Points on this clone: The amino acid sequence in TCRdb belongs to a much larger clone and departs from this DNA's translation at residue 12, likely a sequencing read error; the sequence shown is translated from the DNA. CDR3 amino acids: CACDTAGLNRYADKLIF. CDR3 DNA sequence: TGTGCCTGTGACACGGCAGGACTAAATAGGTACGCCGATAAACTCATCTTT. The chain joins TRDV2 to TRDJ1, with a possible D match to TRDD1 (6 bases). Germline V gene lookup returns CDR1 GEAIGNYY and CDR2 EKD. The CDR3 runs to 17 residues. V was trimmed by 1 base and J by 3 bases, leaving 20 bases between them.

Concerning this clone: The protein TCRdb gives is from a much larger clone and does not agree with this DNA's translation at residue 3, likely a read error; the protein shown here comes from the DNA. V gene TRDV2 combines with J gene TRDJ1, with 10 bases that match TRDD3. Looked up from germline, CDR1 is GEAIGNYY and CDR2 is EKD. The CDR3 is 20 amino acids. The CDR3 coding sequence is TGTGCCCGTGACACGCTGCATTCGGGGGATACGGTGTTCGACACCGATAAACTCATCTTT. Its protein is CARDTLHSGDTVFDTDKLIF.

In its sample, this clone was seen a few times. The amino acid sequence in TCRdb belongs to a much larger clone and departs from this DNA's translation at residue 9, likely a sequencing read error; the sequence shown is translated from the DNA. The chain combines TRDV2 with TRDJ1; no clear D gene. Per germline, CDR1 GEAIGNYY and CDR2 EKD. The length of the CDR3 is 15 residues. Between the trimmed V and J ends, which lost 2 bases and 0 bases, there was a span of 12 bases. CDR3 amino acids: CACDSLNADTDKLIF. The CDR3, as DNA: TGTGCCTGTGACAGCTTAAACGCGGACACCGATAAACTCATCTTT.

There are a few counts of this clone. The chain is built from TRDV2 and TRDJ3, with 7 positions matching TRDD3. The germline V gene encodes CDR1 GEAIGNYY and CDR2 EKD. This CDR3 is 25 amino acids long. The ends lost 0 bases at V and 1 base at J; junction bases unmatched: 26. CDR3 amino acids: CACDTVSGWGTPLRLSSWDTRQMFF. The DNA of the CDR3 is TGTGCCTGTGACACCGTGAGTGGATGGGGGACCCCGCTTCGTTTATCGTCCTGGGACACCCGACAGATGTTTTTC.

Within the sample, this clone is hyperexpanded. Other DNA sequences in this sample translate to the same CDR3. The chain couples TRDV2 to TRDJ3, with D possibly TRDD3 on 5 matching bases. V lost 0 bases, J lost 0 bases, and 11 bases lay in between. The CDR3 has 18 amino acids. The germline V gene has CDR1 GEAIGNYY and CDR2 EKD. CDR3 amino acids: CACDTGGMYSWDTRQMFF. CDR3 DNA: TGTGCCTGTGACACCGGAGGGATGTACTCCTGGGACACCCGACAGATGTTTTTC.

Of note for this clone: The protein recorded in TCRdb matches a much larger clone and deviates from this DNA's translation at residue 4, suggesting a read error; the protein here is obtained by translating the DNA. V usage is TRDV2 and J usage is TRDJ4, with 9 nucleotides matching TRDD3. CDR1 and CDR2 from the germline V gene are GEAIGNYY and EKD. The CDR3 consists of 18 residues. CDR3 bases: TGTGCCTGTAACACTGTACGAACTGGGGGAGAGGTGGCCAGACCCCTGATCTTT. Residues: CACNTVRTGGEVARPLIF.

For this clone: A read error likely explains why the TCRdb protein, taken from a much larger clone, differs from this DNA's translation at residue 8; the protein shown is translated from the DNA. The chain carries TRDV2 and TRDJ1, with 7 bases fitting TRDD3. Germline V gene data show CDR1 as GEAIGNYY and CDR2 as EKD. This CDR3 is built from 15 residues. Losses at the gene ends were 2 bases for V and 3 bases for J; bases not matched to a gene: 8. CDR3 amino acids: CACDILGNGPDKLIF. The DNA for the CDR3 is TGTGCCTGTGACATACTGGGGAATGGTCCCGATAAACTCATCTTT.

A word on this clone: The TCRdb protein, from a much larger clone, departs from this DNA's translation at residue 16, likely by read error; the protein shown derives from the DNA. The chain couples TRDV2 to TRDJ1, with TRDD3 matching over 13 bases. This CDR3 comprises 18 residues. Germline CDR1 and CDR2: GEAIGNYY and EKD. The CDR3 nucleotides are TGTGCCTGTGACACTCTTACTGGGGGATACGCCGGTAACGGGAAACCCATCTTT. Translating it yields CACDTLTGGYAGNGKPIF.

This clone has only a few counts. For this DNA, TCRdb reports the protein of a much larger clone, which diverges at residue 15, most likely from a read error; the protein presented here is translated directly from the DNA. The chain recombines TRDV2 with TRDJ1, with TRDD3 matching over 12 bases. J was trimmed by 2 bases and V by 3 bases; bases with no gene match: 18. In germline, CDR1 is GEAIGNYY, CDR2 EKD. The CDR3 length is 20 residues. CDR3 protein: CACDLISTPILGDTTDKLIF. The CDR3 region has the DNA TGTGCCTGTGACCTCATCTCCACTCCCATACTGGGGGATACAACCGATAAACTCATCTTT.

As concerns this clone: A far more abundant clone sits one base away, making this likely a read error. Other nucleotide sequences in the sample specify the same CDR3. This chain uses TRDV2 with TRDJ1; tentative D call: TRDD3 (6 bases). This CDR3 region has 16 residues. Germline CDR1 GEAIGNYY, CDR2 EKD. Trimming pared 3 bases from V and 2 bases from J, leaving 18 bases between. The CDR3 region is CACDLLGDTETDKLIF. DNA for the CDR3: TGTGCCTGTGACTTACTGGGTGATACGGAGACCGATAAACTCATCTTT.

In the case of this clone: The TCRdb record carries a much larger clone's protein, which differs from this DNA's translation at residue 13; a read error is the likely cause, and the protein listed here is the DNA translation. The chain carries TRDV2 and TRDJ3; weak D call: TRDD3 (5 bases). Per germline, CDR1 GEAIGNYY and CDR2 EKD. The CDR3 length is 18 residues. CDR3 protein: CACDTGGMYSWDNRQMFF. As DNA, the CDR3 is TGTGCCTGTGACACCGGAGGGATGTACTCCTGGGACAACCGACAGATGTTTTTC.

Comment on this clone: Translating this DNA gives a protein that differs at residues 5 and 13 from the TCRdb one, which belongs to a much larger clone; a read error is likely, and the protein shown is this translation. V gene TRDV2 combines with J gene TRDJ3, with a tentative D call TRDD3 (5 bases). The germline gives CDR1 GEAIGNYY, CDR2 EKD. CDR3 length equals 18 residues. CDR3 nucleotide sequence: TGTGCCTGTGACGCCGGAGGGATGTACTCCTGGGACGCCCGACAGATGTTTTTC. Translated, it gives CACDAGGMYSWDARQMFF.

This clone showed up just a few times. The protein held in TCRdb is that of a much larger clone and does not match this DNA's translation at residue 14, likely because of a read error; the protein shown is translated from the DNA. The rearrangement joins TRDV2 to TRDJ1, with 10 bases identical to TRDD3. The CDR3 has 16 residues. The germline gives CDR1 GEAIGNYY, CDR2 EKD. CDR3 nucleotide sequence: TGTGCCTGTGACGGACTGGGGGATTGGGTCGTCGATAAACCCATCTTT. Its translation is CACDGLGDWVVDKPIF.

Relative to its sample, this clone is large. This CDR3 is also generated by other DNA sequences in the sample. The chain employs TRDV2 and TRDJ1; TRDD3 matches at 11 bases. Trimming at V came to 3 bases and at J to 4 bases, leaving 9 bases not matched to a gene. The CDR3 extends over 16 amino acids. The V gene's germline CDR1 is GEAIGNYY and CDR2 EKD. CDR3 nucleotides: TGTGCCTGTGACCCTCTACTGGGGGATAAGAACGATAAACTCATCTTT. It yields the protein CACDPLLGDKNDKLIF.

This clone came up a few times. It may be a read error: a sequence one base away is much more abundant. The V and J genes are TRDV2 and TRDJ1; TRDD3 agrees at 8 bases. The CDR3 has 17 amino acids. Trimming removed 3 bases from V and 3 bases from J; junction bases left unmatched: 14. CDR1 is GEAIGNYY and CDR2 is EKD in the germline V gene. The DNA for the CDR3 is TGTGCCTGTGACCCCGTACTGAGGGATACGGGTCCCGATAAACTCATCTTT. It translates to CACDPVLRDTGPDKLIF.

Of note for this clone: This DNA translates differently at residue 11 from the TCRdb protein, which is that of a much larger clone; a read error is likely, and the protein shown is the DNA's own translation. This sequence joins TRDV2 and TRDJ1; TRDD1 is a possible D gene (5 bases). The germline V gene encodes CDR1 GEAIGNYY and CDR2 EKD. This CDR3 spans 21 amino acids. Trimming took off 0 bases at V and 8 bases at J, with 36 bases between the two ends. CDR3 nucleotide sequence: TGTGCCTGTGACACCCTACACCTTGCCGCGTGCCGCCGAAATCCCCTGGCCAAACTCATCTTT. As protein: CACDTLHLAACRRNPLAKLIF.

Turning to this clone: TCRdb pairs this DNA with a much larger clone's protein that differs at residue 10, likely a read error; the protein shown was translated from the DNA. The rearrangement joins TRDV2 to TRDJ3; a weak D match, TRDD3 (5 bases). From germline, CDR1 is GEAIGNYY and CDR2 EKD. CDR3 length equals 16 residues. CDR3 in amino acids: CACDPQSSWVTRQMFF. The CDR3 DNA sequence: TGTGCCTGTGACCCCCAGAGCTCCTGGGTCACCCGACAGATGTTTTTC.

The table lists this clone with a few counts. This chain uses TRDV2 with TRDJ3, with D hard to call. Germline V gives CDR1 GEAIGNYY, CDR2 EKD. The length of the CDR3 is 20 residues. Trimming removed 1 base at V and 18 bases at J, with 36 bases between. CDR3 protein: CACDTPVGHPSSCDTRPMFF. The CDR3, as DNA: TGTGCCTGTGACACTCCGGTGGGCCATCCCAGCTCCTGTGACACCCGCCCGATGTTTTTC.

This chain connects TRDV2 to TRDJ1, with 7 nucleotides matching TRDD3. The J gene is not listed in TCRdb, so it was assigned here from a DNA match to germline. Germline loops: CDR1 GEAIGNYY, CDR2 EKD. V shed 3 bases, J shed 2 bases, and the junction held 11 bases outside the gene matches. The CDR3 totals 16 residues. CDR3 in DNA: TGTGCCTGTGACCCAGTACTGGGGAAGCCGACCGATAAACTCATCTTT. Translating gives CACDPVLGKPTDKLIF.